This is a list of T cell receptor beta chains from one sample in a study of T-cell reconstitution after alpha-beta-depleted transplantation in children. TCRdb itself ran the PCR reads through MiXCR, one entry per CDR3 protein. The data contain hundreds of thousands of distinct CDR3 sequences, 15% to 20% of them singletons. The input for sequencing was PBMCs, mostly from graft donor cells, taken 360 days after TCRalphabeta/CD19-depleted stem cell transplant. The receptor source for this set is a male patient under 18 who had a stem cell transplant for acute lymphoblastic leukemia, so the T cells may come from the graft donor. Each CDR3 is given with its conserved first and last residue. Fields, in order: CDR3 DNA, CDR3 protein, V gene, clone size, D gene, CDR3 length, J gene. D genes are given only for firm matches. A row's size may be missing; if present it is once, few, many or a size class.

TGTGCCAGCAGTTGGACAGGCCAAGCGGGGAGCTACACCTTC | CASSWTGQAGSYTF | TRBV27 | few | TRBD1 | 14 | TRBJ1-2
TGTGCCAGCAGCACAATTAGCGGGAGGACGTCCACAGATACGCAGTATTTT | CASSTISGRTSTDTQYF | TRBV11-2 | - | TRBD2 | 17 | TRBJ2-3
TGCGCCAGCAGCTTTGATACCGGGACAGGGGGCCCTGGAAACACCATATATTTT | CASSFDTGTGGPGNTIYF | TRBV5-1 | - | TRBD1 | 18 | TRBJ1-3
TGTGCCAGCAGCCAAGAAGGACAACCGGGCTACACCTTC | CASSQEGQPGYTF | TRBV3-1 | - | - | 13 | TRBJ1-2
TGCGCCAGCAGCCGCTCGGGCGGGAGGTTCGGTTCACCCCTCCACTTT | CASSRSGGRFGSPLHF | TRBV4-1 | few | - | 16 | TRBJ1-6
TGCGCCAGCAGCTGGGAGGTACTGAACACTGAAGCTTTCTTT | CASSWEVLNTEAFF | TRBV5-1 | - | - | 14 | TRBJ1-1
TGCAGCGTACCGGTGGGGGAGACCCAGTACTTC | CSVPVGETQYF | TRBV29-1 | once | - | 11 | TRBJ2-5
TGTGCCTTCAGGGAAAACAGGGTCGAGGATGAAAAACTGTTTTTT | CAFRENRVEDEKLFF | TRBV2 | - | - | 15 | TRBJ1-4
TGCGCCAGCACCCATCATGGAGCCTCCCCAGATACGCAGTATTTT | CASTHHGASPDTQYF | TRBV4-1 | - | - | 15 | TRBJ2-3
TGCAGTGCATCTCCAGGGAGGGGGACTGAAGCTTTCTTT | CSASPGRGTEAFF | TRBV20-1 | - | - | 13 | TRBJ1-1
TGTGCCAGCAGTTCGCCAACTCAGCGGACAGGTGTATGGACCGGGGAGCTGTTTTTT | CASSSPTQRTGVWTGELFF | TRBV28 | many | TRBD1 | 19 | TRBJ2-2
TGCGCCAGCAGCCCTTTTCAGACAGGGGAGAACACTGAAGCTTTCTTT | CASSPFQTGENTEAFF | TRBV5-1 | - | TRBD1 | 16 | TRBJ1-1
TGCGCCAGCAGCTTGAAGGGACAGACTACCTACTCCTACGAGCAGTACTTC | CASSLKGQTTYSYEQYF | TRBV5-1 | many | TRBD1 | 17 | TRBJ2-7
TGCGCCAGCAGCTTGGAGGGCAGGGGACTACGAGATACGCAGTATTTT | CASSLEGRGLRDTQYF | TRBV5-1 | many | - | 16 | TRBJ2-3
TGTGCCAGCAGTGTTATTAGCGGACAGGGAGTTTTTCAGCCCCAGCATTTT | CASSVISGQGVFQPQHF | TRBV2 | - | TRBD1 | 17 | TRBJ1-5
TGTGCCAGCAGTGAAGGCGGCTACAACACAGATACGCAGTATTTT | CASSEGGYNTDTQYF | TRBV2 | - | - | 15 | TRBJ2-3
TGTGCCAGCAGTTCCCTGACGGAGAGCCTTTATGGCTACACCTTC | CASSSLTESLYGYTF | TRBV27 | - | - | 15 | TRBJ1-2
TGTGCCAGCAGCGAGACTCCCGGCGATGGCTACACCTTC | CASSETPGDGYTF | TRBV9 | few | - | 13 | TRBJ1-2
TGCAGTGCTAGATGGGTCCGGGGAGATACGCAGTATTTT | CSARWVRGDTQYF | TRBV20-1 | many | - | 13 | TRBJ2-3
TGCAGCGTTGAAGATCAGGCTTCCTACGAGCAGTACTTC | CSVEDQASYEQYF | TRBV29-1 | many | - | 13 | TRBJ2-7
TGTGCCAGCAGCTTAGTGACGGCCAAAAACATTCAGTACTTC | CASSLVTAKNIQYF | TRBV7-2 | many | - | 14 | TRBJ2-4
TGTGCCTGGAGTGTGGGGGTGACTTCACTCAACACAGATACGCAGTATTTT | CAWSVGVTSLNTDTQYF | TRBV30 | - | - | 17 | TRBJ2-3
TGTGCCAGCAGCTTATCGGGAGTTACCTACGAGCAGTACTTC | CASSLSGVTYEQYF | TRBV7-8 | many | - | 14 | TRBJ2-7
TGTGCCAGCAGTTTGGGTGTAGGCGGGACCACAGATACGCAGTATTTT | CASSLGVGGTTDTQYF | TRBV12-3/TRBV12-4 | few | - | 16 | TRBJ2-3
TGTGCCAGCAGCCGAGACCGACTACGAGAAGAGCAGTACTTC | CASSRDRLREEQYF | TRBV11-2 | few | - | 14 | TRBJ2-7
TGTGCCACTAGACAGGGGCCGGACACTGAAGCTTTCTTT | CATRQGPDTEAFF | TRBV24-1 | - | TRBD1 | 13 | TRBJ1-1
TGTGCCACCAGAGGTGGGGCTAGCGGAACCTTGACAGATACGCAGTATTTT | CATRGGASGTLTDTQYF | TRBV15 | - | TRBD2 | 17 | TRBJ2-3
TGTGCCAGCAGAGGGACAGGGGACTTCTATGGCTACACCTTC | CASRGTGDFYGYTF | TRBV4-2 | - | TRBD1 | 14 | TRBJ1-2
TGCGCCAGCAGAGGTCTTACCTTCTACGAGCAGTACTTC | CASRGLTFYEQYF | TRBV5-1 | few | - | 13 | TRBJ2-7
TGCAGCGTGCTAGCGGGAGGAAACTACGAGCAGTACTTC | CSVLAGGNYEQYF | TRBV29-1 | - | TRBD2 | 13 | TRBJ2-7
TGTGCCACCAGCCCAGCGTTAGTGGTTGGGTACGAGCAGTACTTC | CATSPALVVGYEQYF | TRBV15 | - | - | 15 | TRBJ2-7
TGTGCCAGCCCTAGGGGAGATACGCAGTATTTT | CASPRGDTQYF | TRBV7-9 | few | - | 11 | TRBJ2-3
TGCAGTGCGATACAGGGGGGGCCCGGTCAGCCCCAGCATTTT | CSAIQGGPGQPQHF | TRBV20-1 | few | TRBD1 | 14 | TRBJ1-5
TGTGCCAGCAGCGTAGTCACAGGGGGTGGCTACACCTTC | CASSVVTGGGYTF | TRBV9 | - | TRBD1 | 13 | TRBJ1-2
TGTGCCAGCAGCTTAGTGGCCGGGACGGCAGGAGAAAAACTGTTTTTT | CASSLVAGTAGEKLFF | TRBV13 | many | - | 16 | TRBJ1-4
TGTGCCAGCAGCTTCGGGGGGCGCCGGACCCAGTACTTC | CASSFGGRRTQYF | TRBV11-3 | - | - | 13 | TRBJ2-5
TGTGCCAGCAGCCTTCGAAGGGACACTGAAGCTTTCTTT | CASSLRRDTEAFF | TRBV7-9 | few | - | 13 | TRBJ1-1
TGTGCCAGCAGCCGGGACAGGGACACAGATACGCAGTATTTT | CASSRDRDTDTQYF | TRBV7-7 | few | TRBD1 | 14 | TRBJ2-3
TGTGCCAGCAGCCCCACCGGGACAGGTGGATTGGGGACCCAGTACTTC | CASSPTGTGGLGTQYF | TRBV11-2 | many | TRBD1 | 16 | TRBJ2-5
TGTGCCAGCAGTGAATATGGCTGGGGCAAAATCTACGAGCAGTACTTC | CASSEYGWGKIYEQYF | TRBV25-1 | many | - | 16 | TRBJ2-7
TGTGCCAGCAGCCCGCCGACTAGCGGACAAGAGACCCAGTACTTC | CASSPPTSGQETQYF | TRBV11-1 | - | TRBD2 | 15 | TRBJ2-5
TGTGCCAGCAGCTTTACTAGCGGGCAGCAAGAGACCCAGTACTTC | CASSFTSGQQETQYF | TRBV11-1 | - | TRBD2 | 15 | TRBJ2-5
TGTGCCAGCAGCTATCCCGGGACAGGGGTCCTATCTGAGCAGTTCTTC | CASSYPGTGVLSEQFF | TRBV7-9 | - | TRBD1 | 16 | TRBJ2-1
TGCGCCAGCAGCTTCGCCCCTTTACTAGCGGGAGGAGCAGATACGCAGTATTTT | CASSFAPLLAGGADTQYF | TRBV5-1 | few | TRBD2 | 18 | TRBJ2-3
TGTGCCAGCAGCTTAGAGTTGCCTTACAATGAGCAGTTCTTC | CASSLELPYNEQFF | TRBV7-2 | - | - | 14 | TRBJ2-1
TGTGCCAGTAGTATTGGTGGCCCCGGGGAGCTGTTTTTT | CASSIGGPGELFF | TRBV19 | - | - | 13 | TRBJ2-2
TGCGCCAGTTCCTCGTTCAGTCGGGAGCAGTACTTC | CASSSFSREQYF | TRBV4-1 | - | - | 12 | TRBJ2-7
TGCGCCAGCAGCTTGCCTCTGAAGTACAATGAGCAGTTCTTC | CASSLPLKYNEQFF | TRBV5-1 | few | - | 14 | TRBJ2-1